This T cell receptor beta chain was captured by sequencing in a study of T cell changes during pregnancy in multiple sclerosis (dated by TCRdb to the late 2010s). With regard to the full study: The study examined how the T cell repertoire changed over the course of pregnancy in women with multiple sclerosis.

On this clone itself: The target of this receptor is not known. The sample holds no much larger clone one base away, and base qualities are not on file.

The library was obtained by the immunoSEQ multiplex PCR assay. Here the immuneACCESS table is served through TCRdb, limited to in-frame sequences with V and J called. Missing clones are a known gap in these copies; in checked studies unresolved V genes cover under half, and the rest lacks a known reason. The sample yields tens of thousands of clones; under 95% were counted once. Of the sample, about 0.6% falls within the top ten clones. From the cysteine through the phenylalanine, the CDR3 covers 15 amino acids. CDR3 DNA is the only sequence kept; it has 45 bases, read in frame from the first base. The germline V gene provides CDR1 LGHNA and CDR2 YNFKEQ. Relative to germline, V is missing 3 bases and J is missing 1 base, with 5 bases of the junction outside any gene match.

The chain employs TRBV4-2 and TRBJ2-7, with TRBD2 identical over 8 junction bases. The starting material was CD4+ T cells from peripheral blood mononuclear cells, obtained in the third trimester of pregnancy. The TCR originated in a female donor with multiple sclerosis, enrolled in a pregnancy study. The CDR3 in this case is CASSQGLEPSYEQYF. In nucleotide form, the sequence is TGTGCCAGCAGCCAGGGACTAGAGCCGTCCTACGAGCAGTACTTC.